Listed below are T cell receptor beta chains from one sample, sequenced in a study of blood T cell repertoires in COVID-19. Data came from immunoSEQ multiplex PCR; TCRdb stores just in-frame clones and leaves some out. The table shows 100,000 to 150,000 clones, with 90% occurring only once. The material sequenced was peripheral blood. All receptors derive from a woman aged 55-69 years with COVID-19, enrolled during active disease. CDR3s include the opening cysteine and the closing phenylalanine or tryptophan. The D gene is left open where the match is weak. For some rows the clone size is stated as once, few or many, or as a class when expanded; others skip it.

V gene: TRBV5-1
clone size: few
D gene: TRBD1
J gene: TRBJ1-4
CDR3 protein: CASSFGTGNEKLFF
CDR3 DNA: TGCGCCAGCAGCTTCGGGACAGGGAATGAAAAACTGTTTTTT

V gene: TRBV4-3
clone size: -
D gene: -
J gene: TRBJ1-6
CDR3 protein: CASSQDHNTDSPLHF
CDR3 DNA: TGCGCCAGCAGCCAAGATCACAATACAGATTCACCCCTCCACTTT

V gene: TRBV6-5
clone size: -
D gene: TRBD1
J gene: TRBJ2-6
CDR3 protein: CASSPPTGAGNVLTF
CDR3 DNA: TGTGCCAGCAGTCCCCCGACAGGGGCAGGCAACGTCCTGACTTTC

V gene: TRBV14
clone size: -
D gene: -
J gene: TRBJ1-1
CDR3 protein: CASSQEEGTEAFF
CDR3 DNA: TGTGCCAGCAGCCAAGAGGAGGGAACGGAAGCTTTCTTT

V gene: TRBV19
clone size: -
D gene: -
J gene: TRBJ1-5
CDR3 protein: CASSAPGGNQPQHF
CDR3 DNA: TGTGCCAGTAGTGCCCCGGGAGGGAATCAGCCCCAGCATTTT

V gene: TRBV11-2
clone size: once
D gene: -
J gene: TRBJ2-3
CDR3 protein: CASDDRNTDTQYF
CDR3 DNA: TGTGCCAGTGACGACAGGAATACAGATACGCAGTATTTT

V gene: TRBV7-9
clone size: few
D gene: -
J gene: TRBJ1-5
CDR3 protein: CASSEISGDQPQHF
CDR3 DNA: TGTGCCAGCAGCGAAATTTCCGGAGATCAGCCCCAGCATTTT

V gene: TRBV18
clone size: -
D gene: TRBD1
J gene: TRBJ2-7
CDR3 protein: CASSPGTGSDYEQYF
CDR3 DNA: TGTGCCAGCTCACCAGGGACAGGGTCCGACTACGAGCAGTACTTC

V gene: TRBV28
clone size: once
D gene: -
J gene: TRBJ1-1
CDR3 protein: CASSSIQVNTEAFF
CDR3 DNA: TGTGCCAGCAGTTCCATACAGGTGAACACTGAAGCTTTCTTT

V gene: TRBV5-1
clone size: -
D gene: TRBD1
J gene: TRBJ1-3
CDR3 protein: CASSLQGAAGNTIYF
CDR3 DNA: TGCGCCAGCAGCTTACAGGGGGCAGCCGGAAACACCATATATTTT

V gene: TRBV6-1
clone size: -
D gene: -
J gene: TRBJ1-6
CDR3 protein: CASSESGLERNSPLHF
CDR3 DNA: TGTGCCAGCAGTGAAAGTGGGCTGGAACGGAATTCACCCCTCCACTTT

V gene: TRBV13
clone size: once
D gene: TRBD1
J gene: TRBJ1-5
CDR3 protein: CASSLGQGVMAGQPQHF
CDR3 DNA: TGTGCCAGCAGCTTAGGGCAGGGGGTGATGGCGGGTCAGCCCCAGCATTTT

V gene: TRBV18
clone size: -
D gene: -
J gene: TRBJ1-1
CDR3 protein: CASSLGQPAEAFF
CDR3 DNA: TGTGCCAGCTCCCTTGGACAGCCGGCTGAAGCTTTCTTT

V gene: TRBV19
clone size: -
D gene: TRBD1
J gene: TRBJ2-7
CDR3 protein: CASSKAGTGGSYEQYF
CDR3 DNA: TGTGCCAGTAGTAAGGCCGGGACAGGGGGCTCCTACGAGCAGTACTTC

V gene: TRBV29-1
clone size: -
D gene: -
J gene: TRBJ1-1
CDR3 protein: CSVGDPKQGLNTEAFF
CDR3 DNA: TGCAGCGTTGGGGACCCTAAACAGGGATTGAACACTGAAGCTTTCTTT

V gene: TRBV27
clone size: -
D gene: -
J gene: TRBJ2-7
CDR3 protein: CASSLGTRGYEQYF
CDR3 DNA: TGTGCCAGCAGTTTAGGGACCAGGGGATACGAGCAGTACTTC

V gene: TRBV7-8
clone size: -
D gene: -
J gene: TRBJ2-4
CDR3 protein: CASRERGTNIQYF
CDR3 DNA: TGTGCCAGCCGGGAGAGGGGCACGAACATTCAGTACTTC

V gene: TRBV7-2
clone size: -
D gene: TRBD1
J gene: TRBJ1-6
CDR3 protein: CASSSAGTGNSPLHF
CDR3 DNA: TGTGCCAGCAGCTCAGCCGGGACAGGGAACTCACCCCTCCACTTT

V gene: TRBV29-1
clone size: -
D gene: -
J gene: TRBJ1-2
CDR3 protein: CSDGTPYGYTF
CDR3 DNA: TGCAGCGACGGGACTCCCTATGGCTACACCTTC

V gene: TRBV12-5
clone size: -
D gene: -
J gene: TRBJ1-1
CDR3 protein: CASGPRGNTEAFF
CDR3 DNA: TGTGCTAGTGGTCCCCGGGGGAACACTGAAGCTTTCTTT

V gene: TRBV5-8
clone size: once
D gene: -
J gene: TRBJ1-5
CDR3 protein: CASNQGLSNQPQHF
CDR3 DNA: TGTGCCAGCAATCAGGGGCTTAGCAATCAGCCCCAGCATTTT

V gene: TRBV5-1
clone size: -
D gene: -
J gene: TRBJ2-1
CDR3 protein: CASNPSSYNEQFF
CDR3 DNA: TGCGCCAGCAACCCTAGCTCCTACAATGAGCAGTTCTTC

V gene: TRBV28
clone size: few
D gene: -
J gene: TRBJ1-5
CDR3 protein: CASSLRRGASNQPQHF
CDR3 DNA: TGTGCCAGCAGTTTAAGGAGGGGCGCAAGCAATCAGCCCCAGCATTTT

V gene: TRBV27
clone size: -
D gene: TRBD1
J gene: TRBJ1-5
CDR3 protein: CASSLGTGSQPQHF
CDR3 DNA: TGTGCCAGCAGTTTGGGGACAGGAAGTCAGCCCCAGCATTTT

V gene: TRBV12-3/TRBV12-4
clone size: -
D gene: -
J gene: TRBJ1-1
CDR3 protein: CASSSTANTEAFF
CDR3 DNA: TGTGCCAGCAGTTCGACAGCGAACACTGAAGCTTTCTTT

V gene: TRBV6-5
clone size: -
D gene: -
J gene: TRBJ1-3
CDR3 protein: CASKEGTGNTIYF
CDR3 DNA: TGTGCCAGCAAGGAGGGAACTGGAAACACCATATATTTT

V gene: TRBV2
clone size: -
D gene: TRBD2
J gene: TRBJ2-1
CDR3 protein: CASSPSGTSGHEQFF
CDR3 DNA: TGTGCCAGCAGTCCCTCCGGGACTAGCGGCCATGAGCAGTTCTTC

V gene: TRBV6-5
clone size: -
D gene: TRBD1
J gene: TRBJ2-5
CDR3 protein: CASSPTGQARKSQYF
CDR3 DNA: TGTGCCAGCAGCCCCACCGGACAGGCGAGGAAGTCCCAGTACTTC

V gene: TRBV6-5
clone size: once
D gene: -
J gene: TRBJ1-4
CDR3 protein: CASKRNEKLFF
CDR3 DNA: TGTGCCAGCAAGCGCAATGAAAAACTGTTTTTT

V gene: TRBV2
clone size: -
D gene: TRBD1
J gene: TRBJ2-7
CDR3 protein: CASTEQGAVYEQYF
CDR3 DNA: TGTGCCAGCACTGAACAGGGGGCCGTTTACGAGCAGTACTTC

V gene: TRBV7-3
clone size: -
D gene: -
J gene: TRBJ1-1
CDR3 protein: CASSLGPPESAFF
CDR3 DNA: TGTGCCAGCAGTTTAGGGCCCCCCGAAAGCGCTTTCTTT

V gene: TRBV2
clone size: -
D gene: -
J gene: TRBJ2-3
CDR3 protein: CASSDPGVDTDTQYF
CDR3 DNA: TGTGCCAGCAGTGATCCCGGGGTAGACACAGATACGCAGTATTTT

V gene: TRBV18
clone size: once
D gene: TRBD1
J gene: TRBJ2-7
CDR3 protein: CASSPPGRQGAEQYF
CDR3 DNA: TGTGCCAGCTCACCACCCGGCCGACAGGGGGCTGAGCAGTACTTC

V gene: TRBV7-8
clone size: -
D gene: -
J gene: TRBJ2-5
CDR3 protein: CASSLASRETQYF
CDR3 DNA: TGTGCCAGCAGCTTAGCTAGCCGGGAGACCCAGTACTTC

V gene: TRBV5-6
clone size: -
D gene: TRBD1
J gene: TRBJ1-6
CDR3 protein: CASSTDRGNSPLHF
CDR3 DNA: TGTGCCAGCAGCACGGACAGGGGGAATTCACCCCTCCACTTT

V gene: TRBV7-9
clone size: -
D gene: TRBD1
J gene: TRBJ1-2
CDR3 protein: CASSFHLTGGGYTF
CDR3 DNA: TGTGCCAGCAGCTTCCATTTGACAGGGGGCGGCTACACCTTC

V gene: TRBV5-6
clone size: -
D gene: -
J gene: TRBJ2-1
CDR3 protein: CASSPPGTSSYNEQFF
CDR3 DNA: TGTGCCAGCAGCCCCCCCGGGACATCTTCCTACAATGAGCAGTTCTTC

V gene: TRBV9
clone size: -
D gene: TRBD2
J gene: TRBJ2-1
CDR3 protein: CASSVGGVAGAIYNEQFF
CDR3 DNA: TGTGCCAGCAGCGTAGGAGGAGTAGCGGGGGCCATTTACAATGAGCAGTTCTTC

V gene: TRBV14
clone size: -
D gene: TRBD2
J gene: TRBJ2-3
CDR3 protein: CASSQAGGSSTDTQYF
CDR3 DNA: TGTGCCAGCAGCCAAGCCGGGGGGTCTAGCACAGATACGCAGTATTTT

V gene: TRBV11-2
clone size: once
D gene: -
J gene: TRBJ1-2
CDR3 protein: CASSLDFLSGGYTF
CDR3 DNA: TGTGCCAGCAGCTTAGACTTTTTGAGCGGTGGCTACACCTTC

V gene: TRBV5-6
clone size: -
D gene: -
J gene: TRBJ1-2
CDR3 protein: CASSLDRHYGYTF
CDR3 DNA: TGTGCCAGCAGCTTGGACAGACACTATGGCTACACCTTC

V gene: TRBV3-1/TRBV3-2
clone size: once
D gene: -
J gene: TRBJ2-2
CDR3 protein: CASSQANRGSGELFF
CDR3 DNA: TGTGCCAGCAGCCAAGCGAATCGGGGTTCCGGGGAGCTGTTTTTT

V gene: TRBV3-1/TRBV3-2
clone size: few
D gene: -
J gene: TRBJ1-3
CDR3 protein: CASSPGLGRLSGNTIYF
CDR3 DNA: TGTGCCAGCAGCCCTGGTTTGGGCCGCCTCTCTGGAAACACCATATATTTT

V gene: TRBV7-2
clone size: -
D gene: -
J gene: TRBJ2-3
CDR3 protein: CASSLGGADTQYF
CDR3 DNA: TGTGCCAGCAGCTTAGGGGGGGCAGATACGCAGTATTTT

V gene: TRBV5-1
clone size: -
D gene: TRBD2
J gene: TRBJ2-5
CDR3 protein: CASSLAREDAVETQYF
CDR3 DNA: TGCGCCAGCAGCTTGGCCCGGGAGGACGCGGTAGAGACCCAGTACTTC

V gene: TRBV7-3
clone size: -
D gene: TRBD1
J gene: TRBJ1-6
CDR3 protein: CASSLLDRGNSPLHF
CDR3 DNA: TGTGCCAGCAGCTTATTAGACAGGGGAAATTCACCCCTCCACTTT

V gene: TRBV10-3
clone size: -
D gene: -
J gene: TRBJ2-1
CDR3 protein: CASREELYNEQFF
CDR3 DNA: TGTGCCTCCAGGGAGGAGCTCTACAATGAGCAGTTCTTC

V gene: TRBV7-2
clone size: -
D gene: TRBD1
J gene: TRBJ2-2
CDR3 protein: CASSLFRGPGELFF
CDR3 DNA: TGTGCCAGCAGCTTATTCAGGGGGCCCGGGGAGCTGTTTTTT

V gene: TRBV7-9
clone size: -
D gene: TRBD1
J gene: TRBJ1-1
CDR3 protein: CASSLGQGRSNTEAFF
CDR3 DNA: TGTGCCAGCAGCCTTGGACAGGGGAGGTCGAACACTGAAGCTTTCTTT

V gene: TRBV5-1
clone size: -
D gene: TRBD1
J gene: TRBJ2-5
CDR3 protein: CASSSGGRRALYQETQYF
CDR3 DNA: TGCGCCAGCAGCTCAGGGGGCAGGCGAGCGCTGTACCAAGAGACCCAGTACTTC

V gene: TRBV3-1/TRBV3-2
clone size: once
D gene: TRBD2
J gene: TRBJ2-3
CDR3 protein: CASSLTSSGGRTDTQYF
CDR3 DNA: TGTGCCAGCAGCCTCACATCTAGCGGGGGGCGCACAGATACGCAGTATTTT

V gene: TRBV5-1
clone size: once
D gene: TRBD2
J gene: TRBJ2-5
CDR3 protein: CASSTELQRGEQYF
CDR3 DNA: TGCGCCAGCAGCACGGAGTTGCAGCGGGGGGAGCAGTACTTC

V gene: TRBV11-2
clone size: -
D gene: TRBD2
J gene: TRBJ2-3
CDR3 protein: CASSLGSGATSTDTQYF
CDR3 DNA: TGTGCCAGCAGCTTAGGGAGCGGGGCAACTAGCACAGATACGCAGTATTTT

V gene: TRBV18
clone size: -
D gene: TRBD1
J gene: TRBJ1-5
CDR3 protein: CASSPGQGGNQPQHF
CDR3 DNA: TGTGCCAGCTCACCTGGACAGGGGGGCAATCAGCCCCAGCATTTT

V gene: TRBV2
clone size: -
D gene: TRBD1
J gene: TRBJ2-1
CDR3 protein: CASSTGQGGSYNEQFF
CDR3 DNA: TGTGCCAGCAGCACAGGACAGGGTGGATCCTACAATGAGCAGTTCTTC

V gene: TRBV6-2/TRBV6-3
clone size: -
D gene: -
J gene: TRBJ1-5
CDR3 protein: CASSYESGVRNQPQHF
CDR3 DNA: TGTGCCAGCAGTTACGAGTCAGGGGTACGGAATCAGCCCCAGCATTTT

V gene: TRBV18
clone size: -
D gene: -
J gene: TRBJ2-6
CDR3 protein: CASSHSPYSGANVLTF
CDR3 DNA: TGTGCCAGCTCCCACAGTCCCTACTCTGGGGCCAACGTCCTGACTTTC